Sequencing of this T cell receptor beta chain was carried out in a study of OX40 agonist ivuxolimab in advanced cancers. Study-level results: Among the nonresponders, some also had low normalized T-cell clonal expansion.

Assay used: immunoSEQ multiplex PCR; TCRdb lists only in-frame clones, some missing. The sample lists about 54,000 clones; 75% to 90% were seen once. Looked up from germline, CDR1 is ENHRY and CDR2 is SYGVKD. This CDR3 contains 13 residues. V lost 5 bases, J lost 2 bases, and 9 bases lay in between. Note on this clone: Antigen unknown.

The chain has TRBV10-3 and TRBJ2-5; D is ambiguous. The sequencing here drew on CD4+ or CD8+ T cells sorted from blood, taken in a trial of the OX40 agonist ivuxolimab. The receptor's source is an adult with an advanced solid tumor such as melanoma, head and neck, liver or kidney cancer. Here the CDR3 DNA reads TGTGCCATCAGTATAAAGAGTCAAGAGACCCAGTACTTC. Encoded protein: CAISIKSQETQYF.